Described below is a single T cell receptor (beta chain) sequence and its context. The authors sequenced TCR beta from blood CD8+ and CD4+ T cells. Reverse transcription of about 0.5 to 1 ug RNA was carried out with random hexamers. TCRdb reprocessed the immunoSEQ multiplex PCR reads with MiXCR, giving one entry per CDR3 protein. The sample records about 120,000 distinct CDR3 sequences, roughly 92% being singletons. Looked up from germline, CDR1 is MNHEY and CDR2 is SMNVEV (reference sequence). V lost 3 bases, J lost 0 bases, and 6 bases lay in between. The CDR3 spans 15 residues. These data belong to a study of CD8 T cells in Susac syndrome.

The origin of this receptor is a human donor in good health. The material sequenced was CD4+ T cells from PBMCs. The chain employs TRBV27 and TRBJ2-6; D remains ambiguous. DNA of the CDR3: TGTGCCAGCAGTTTTTTCCGCTCTGGGGCCAACGTCCTGACTTTC. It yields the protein CASSFFRSGANVLTF.